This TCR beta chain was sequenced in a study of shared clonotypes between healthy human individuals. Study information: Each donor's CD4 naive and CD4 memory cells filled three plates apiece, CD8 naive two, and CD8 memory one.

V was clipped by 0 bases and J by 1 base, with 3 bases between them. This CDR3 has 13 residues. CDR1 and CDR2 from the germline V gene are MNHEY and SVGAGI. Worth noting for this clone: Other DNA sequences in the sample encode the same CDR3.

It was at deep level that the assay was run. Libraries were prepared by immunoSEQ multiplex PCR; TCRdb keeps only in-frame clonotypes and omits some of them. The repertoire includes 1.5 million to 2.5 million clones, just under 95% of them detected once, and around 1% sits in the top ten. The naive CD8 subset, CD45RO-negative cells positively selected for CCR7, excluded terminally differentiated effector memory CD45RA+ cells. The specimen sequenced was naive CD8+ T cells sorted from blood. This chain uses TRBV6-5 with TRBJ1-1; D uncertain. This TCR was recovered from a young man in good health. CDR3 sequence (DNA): TGTGCCAGCAGTTACTCAAAGAACACTGAAGCTTTCTTT. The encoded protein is CASSYSKNTEAFF.